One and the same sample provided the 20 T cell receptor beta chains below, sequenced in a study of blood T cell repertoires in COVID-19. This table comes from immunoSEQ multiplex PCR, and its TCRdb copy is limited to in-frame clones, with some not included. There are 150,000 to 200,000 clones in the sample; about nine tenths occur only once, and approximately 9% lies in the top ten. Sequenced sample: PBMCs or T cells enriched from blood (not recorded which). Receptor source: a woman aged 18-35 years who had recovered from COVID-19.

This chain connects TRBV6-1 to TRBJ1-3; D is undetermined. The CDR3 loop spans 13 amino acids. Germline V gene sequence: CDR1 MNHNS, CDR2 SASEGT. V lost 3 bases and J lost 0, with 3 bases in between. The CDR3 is CASSESSGNTIYF. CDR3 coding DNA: TGTGCCAGCAGTGAGAGCTCTGGAAACACCATATATTTT.

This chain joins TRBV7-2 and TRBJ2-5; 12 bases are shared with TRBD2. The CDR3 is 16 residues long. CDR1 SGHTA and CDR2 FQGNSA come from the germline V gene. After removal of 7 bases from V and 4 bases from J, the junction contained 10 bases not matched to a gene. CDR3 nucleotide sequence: TGTGCCAGCAATCCTAGCGGGGGGGCTTTAGGAGAGACCCAGTACTTC. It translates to CASNPSGGALGETQYF.

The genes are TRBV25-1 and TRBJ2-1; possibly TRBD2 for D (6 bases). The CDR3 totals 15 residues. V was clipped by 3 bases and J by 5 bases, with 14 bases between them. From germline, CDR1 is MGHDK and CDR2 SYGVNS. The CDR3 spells CASSDPTGVHNEQFF. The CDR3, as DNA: TGTGCCAGCAGTGACCCTACGGGGGTCCACAATGAGCAGTTCTTC. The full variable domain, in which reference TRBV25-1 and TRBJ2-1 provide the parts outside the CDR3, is EADIYQTPRYLVIGTGKKITLECSQTMGHDKMYWYQQDPGMELHLIHYSYGVNSTEKGDLSSESTVSRIRTEHFPLTLESARPSHTSQYLCASSDPTGVHNEQFFGPGTRLTVL.

This CDR3 reads CAWSGPSFQDYGYTF. CDR3 nucleotides: TGTGCCTGGAGTGGGCCTTCCTTCCAGGACTATGGCTACACCTTC. The rearrangement joins TRBV30 to TRBJ1-2, with D hard to call. Germline V gene lookup returns CDR1 GTSNPN and CDR2 SVGIG (reference sequence). The V end lost 1 base, the J end lost 3 bases, and 15 bases lay between the germline ends. CDR3 length: 15 residues.

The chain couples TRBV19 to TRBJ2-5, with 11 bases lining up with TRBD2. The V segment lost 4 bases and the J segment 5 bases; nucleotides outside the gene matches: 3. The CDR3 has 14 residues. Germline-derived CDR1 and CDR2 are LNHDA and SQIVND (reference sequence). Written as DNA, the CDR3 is TGTGCCAGTAGTACTAGCGGGGGGCCCGAGACCCAGTACTTC. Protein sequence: CASSTSGGPETQYF. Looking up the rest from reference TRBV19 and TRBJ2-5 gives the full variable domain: DGGITQSPKYLFRKEGQNVTLSCEQNLNHDAMYWYRQDPGQGLRLIYYSQIVNDFQKGDIAEGYSVSREKKESFPLTVTSAQKNPTAFYLCASSTSGGPETQYFGPGTRLLVL.

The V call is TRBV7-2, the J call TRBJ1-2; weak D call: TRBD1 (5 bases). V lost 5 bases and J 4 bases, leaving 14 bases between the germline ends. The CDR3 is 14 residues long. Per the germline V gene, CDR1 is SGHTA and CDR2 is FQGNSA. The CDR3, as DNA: TGTGCCAGCAGCATTACGGAAGGGGCCTATGGCTACACCTTC. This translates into CASSITEGAYGYTF.

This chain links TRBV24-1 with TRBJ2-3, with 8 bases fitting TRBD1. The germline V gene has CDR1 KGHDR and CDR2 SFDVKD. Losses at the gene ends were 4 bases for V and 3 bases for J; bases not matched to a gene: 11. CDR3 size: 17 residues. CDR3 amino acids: CATSEVGQGFETDTQYF. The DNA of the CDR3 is TGTGCCACCAGTGAAGTCGGACAGGGATTCGAAACAGATACGCAGTATTTT.

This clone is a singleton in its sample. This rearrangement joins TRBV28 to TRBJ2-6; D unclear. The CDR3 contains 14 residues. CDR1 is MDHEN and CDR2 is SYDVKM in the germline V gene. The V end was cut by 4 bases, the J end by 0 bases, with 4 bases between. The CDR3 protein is CASSYSSGANVLTF. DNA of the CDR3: TGTGCCAGCAGTTACAGCTCTGGGGCCAACGTCCTGACTTTC.

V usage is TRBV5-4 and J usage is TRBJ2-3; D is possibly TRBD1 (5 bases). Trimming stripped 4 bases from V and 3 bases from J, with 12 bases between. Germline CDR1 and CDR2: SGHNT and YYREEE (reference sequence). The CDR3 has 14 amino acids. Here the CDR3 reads CASSNPGKTDTQYF. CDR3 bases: TGTGCCAGCAGCAACCCAGGGAAGACAGATACGCAGTATTTT.

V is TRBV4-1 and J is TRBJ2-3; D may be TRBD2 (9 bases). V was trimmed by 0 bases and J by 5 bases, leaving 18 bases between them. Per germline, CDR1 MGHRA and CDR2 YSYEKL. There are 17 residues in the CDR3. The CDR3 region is CASSQELAGGTGDTQYF. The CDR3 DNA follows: TGCGCCAGCAGCCAAGAGTTGGCGGGGGGGACAGGAGATACGCAGTATTTT.

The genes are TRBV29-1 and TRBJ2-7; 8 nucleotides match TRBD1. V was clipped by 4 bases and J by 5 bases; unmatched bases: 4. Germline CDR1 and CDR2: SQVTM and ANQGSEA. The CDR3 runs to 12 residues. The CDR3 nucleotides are TGCAGCGTTGGCGGACAGGGCAACGAGCAGTACTTC. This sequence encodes CSVGGQGNEQYF.

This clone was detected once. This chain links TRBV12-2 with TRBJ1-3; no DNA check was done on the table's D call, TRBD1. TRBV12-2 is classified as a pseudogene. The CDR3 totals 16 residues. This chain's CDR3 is CASRLGATGKGNTIYF. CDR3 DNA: TGTGCAAGTCGCTTAGGGGCCACAGGGAAAGGAAACACCATATATTTT.

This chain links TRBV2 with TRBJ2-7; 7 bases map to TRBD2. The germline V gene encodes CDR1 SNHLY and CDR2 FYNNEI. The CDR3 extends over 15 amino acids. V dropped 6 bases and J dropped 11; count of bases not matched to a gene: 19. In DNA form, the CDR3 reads TGTGCCAGCAGCACCATTGGGGGGGATCTACGAAGGGAGTACTTC. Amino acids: CASSTIGGDLRREYF.

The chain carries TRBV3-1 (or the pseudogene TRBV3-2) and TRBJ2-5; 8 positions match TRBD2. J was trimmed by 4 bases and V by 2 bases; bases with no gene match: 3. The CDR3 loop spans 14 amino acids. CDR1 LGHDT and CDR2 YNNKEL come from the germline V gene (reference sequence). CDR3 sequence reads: CASSQQREIETQYF. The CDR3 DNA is TGTGCCAGCAGCCAACAGCGGGAGATAGAGACCCAGTACTTC.

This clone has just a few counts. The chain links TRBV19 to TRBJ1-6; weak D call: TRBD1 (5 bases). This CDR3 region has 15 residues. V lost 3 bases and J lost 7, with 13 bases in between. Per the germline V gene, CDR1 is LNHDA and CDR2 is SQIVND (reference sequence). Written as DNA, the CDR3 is TGTGCCAGTAGTATGGTGCAGGGAAGCAATTCACCCCTCCACTTT. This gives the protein CASSMVQGSNSPLHF.

The CDR3 region is CATSISGRLSYEQYF. CDR3 coding DNA: TGTGCCACCAGCATTAGCGGGAGGCTCTCCTACGAGCAGTACTTC. The V call is TRBV15, the J call TRBJ2-7; 10 positions match TRBD2. After removal of 4 bases from V and 0 bases from J, the junction contained 3 bases not matched to a gene. This CDR3 contains 15 residues. Germline V gene data show CDR1 as LNHNV and CDR2 as YYDKDF (reference sequence).

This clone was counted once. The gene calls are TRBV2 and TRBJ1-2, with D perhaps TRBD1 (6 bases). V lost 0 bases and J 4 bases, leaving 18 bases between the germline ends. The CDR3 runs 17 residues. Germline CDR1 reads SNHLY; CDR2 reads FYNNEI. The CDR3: CASSEARGTRRGYGYTF. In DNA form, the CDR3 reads TGTGCCAGCAGTGAAGCGCGGGGGACAAGGAGAGGCTATGGCTACACCTTC. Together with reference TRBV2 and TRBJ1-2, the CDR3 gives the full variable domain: EPEVTQTPSHQVTQMGQEVILRCVPISNHLYFYWYRQILGQKVEFLVSFYNNEISEKSEIFDDQFSVERPDGSNFTLKIRSTKLEDSAMYFCASSEARGTRRGYGYTFGSGTRLTVV.

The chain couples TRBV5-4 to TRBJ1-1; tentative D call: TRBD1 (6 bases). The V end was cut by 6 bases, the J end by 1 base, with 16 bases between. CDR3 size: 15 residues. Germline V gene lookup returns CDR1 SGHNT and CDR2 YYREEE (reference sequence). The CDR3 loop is CASNDDRISNTEAFF. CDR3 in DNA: TGTGCCAGCAACGACGACAGGATTTCGAACACTGAAGCTTTCTTT.

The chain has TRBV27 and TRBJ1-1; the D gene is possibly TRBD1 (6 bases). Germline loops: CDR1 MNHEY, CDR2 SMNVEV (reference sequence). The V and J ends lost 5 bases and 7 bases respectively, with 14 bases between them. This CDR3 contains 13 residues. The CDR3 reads CASSPRDTYEAFF. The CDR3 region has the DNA TGTGCCAGCAGTCCTCGGGACACCTATGAAGCTTTCTTT.

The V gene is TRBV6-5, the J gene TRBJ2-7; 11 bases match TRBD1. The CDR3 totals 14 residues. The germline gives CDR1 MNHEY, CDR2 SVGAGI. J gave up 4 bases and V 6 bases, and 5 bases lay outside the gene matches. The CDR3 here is CASSSDRGPYEQYF. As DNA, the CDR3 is TGTGCCAGCAGCTCGGACAGGGGGCCGTACGAGCAGTACTTC.